The next 5 T cell receptor beta chains were all read from a single sample in a study of T cell changes during pregnancy in multiple sclerosis. Here immunoSEQ multiplex PCR was the method, and the copy in TCRdb shows in-frame clones only, minus some. The sample contains about 17,000 clones, over 70% of which appear only once. The source was CD8+ T cells from peripheral blood mononuclear cells, collected in the third trimester of pregnancy. The receptors come from a female donor in good health, enrolled as a control in a pregnancy study.

V is TRBV9 and J is TRBJ1-2; tentatively, D is TRBD1 (5 bases). Per the germline V gene, CDR1 is SGDLS and CDR2 is YYNGEE. The CDR3 is 12 residues long. V lost 4 bases to trimming and J lost 4 bases, with 8 bases between them. As DNA, the CDR3 is TGTGCCAGCAGCCCCCAGGGCTATGGCTACACCTTC. It translates to CASSPQGYGYTF. The full variable domain, completed using reference TRBV9 and TRBJ1-2, is DSGVTQTPKHLITATGQRVTLRCSPRSGDLSVYWYQQSLDQGLQFLIQYYNGEERAKGNILERFSAQQFPDLHSELNLSSLELGDSALYFCASSPQGYGYTFGSGTRLTVV.

The rearrangement uses TRBV19 and TRBJ1-5; TRBD1 is a possible D gene (6 bases). CDR3 length equals 13 residues. In germline, CDR1 is LNHDA, CDR2 SQIVND (reference sequence). Trimming removed 4 bases from V and 6 bases from J, with 10 bases in between. The CDR3 protein is CASSRGPSQPQHF. The DNA for the CDR3 is TGTGCCAGTAGTAGGGGGCCAAGTCAGCCCCAGCATTTT.

J is TRBJ2-1 and V is TRBV4-2; 7 bases line up with TRBD2. The germline V gene encodes CDR1 LGHNA and CDR2 YNFKEQ. The CDR3 is 13 residues long. The trim removed 4 bases at V and 4 bases at J, leaving 1 base unmatched. CDR3 DNA: TGTGCCAGCAGCCCGGGACTATACAATGAGCAGTTCTTC. Protein product: CASSPGLYNEQFF.

The chain combines TRBV27 with TRBJ2-7; D might be TRBD1 (5 bases). This CDR3 is 13 amino acids long. V shed 0 bases and J shed 4 bases, with 7 bases lying between them. Germline V lookup: CDR1 MNHEY, CDR2 SMNVEV (reference sequence). CDR3 bases: TGTGCCAGCAGTTTATCCCAGGGTTACGAGCAGTACTTC. Protein sequence: CASSLSQGYEQYF.

The chain couples TRBV23-1 to TRBJ2-7, with D possibly matching TRBD1 (7 bases). TRBV23-1 is an open reading frame whose function is uncertain. Trimming removed 0 bases from V and 3 bases from J, with 12 bases in between. CDR3 length: 15 amino acids. CDR3 sequence (DNA): TGCGCCAGCAGTCAATCGGAGGGGGCGCTCTACGAGCAGTACTTC. This sequence encodes CASSQSEGALYEQYF.